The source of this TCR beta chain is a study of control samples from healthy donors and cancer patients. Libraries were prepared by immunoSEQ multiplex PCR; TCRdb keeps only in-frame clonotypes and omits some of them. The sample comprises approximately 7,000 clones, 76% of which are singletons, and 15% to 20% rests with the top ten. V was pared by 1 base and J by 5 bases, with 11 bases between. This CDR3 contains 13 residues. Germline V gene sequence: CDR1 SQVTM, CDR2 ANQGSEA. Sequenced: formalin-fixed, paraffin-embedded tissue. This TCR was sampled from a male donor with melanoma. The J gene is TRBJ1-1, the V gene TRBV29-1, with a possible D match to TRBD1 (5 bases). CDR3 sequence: CSVEVGTETEAFF. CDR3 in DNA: TGCAGCGTTGAAGTGGGGACGGAAACTGAAGCTTTCTTT.